This T cell receptor beta chain was profiled in a study of identical twins. One entry per CDR3 protein, called by TCRdb with MiXCR from the 5' RACE reads. Of 640,000 or so distinct CDR3 sequences listed, less than 7% are singletons. Notes on the study in general: Models, which agreed with sharing between unrelated individuals, nonetheless underestimated the out-of-frame TCR alpha sharing seen in monozygotic twins. Researchers reported excess low generation probability among twin-shared out-of-frame alpha sequences.

To note about this clonotype: Its antigen remains unknown. This may come from a read error, since a much larger clone is one base off. The CDR3 does not end in the conserved phenylalanine or tryptophan, so this is likely a read error.

This CDR3 is 13 amino acids long. V was pared by 0 bases and J by 4 bases, with 4 bases between. The germline V gene encodes CDR1 MNHEY and CDR2 SMNVEV (reference sequence). The sequenced material came from naive T cells sorted from blood. The clonotype was recovered from a man younger than 35 in good health. J is TRBJ1-5 and V is TRBV27; D is uncertain. As DNA, the CDR3 is TGTGCCAGCAGTTTATCTAAAAATCAGCCCCAGCATTCT. Translating it yields CASSLSKNQPQHS.